This passage covers 25 T cell receptor beta chains from one sample sequenced in a study of CD4 and CD8 cells across lung adenocarcinoma regions. TCRdb reprocessed the PCR reads via MiXCR and lists one record per CDR3 protein. The data show around 27,000 distinct CDR3 sequences, 45% to 50% seen once. The sample consisted of CD8+ T cells from the center of a lung tumor. The receptor set was obtained from a male donor with lung adenocarcinoma. The CD4 and CD8 labels of this study may be unreliable.

This clonotype has at least ten counts. The chain uses TRBV10-1 and TRBJ2-2, with a possible D match to TRBD1 (6 bases). CDR3 length equals 17 residues. The V and J ends lost 2 bases and 1 base respectively, with 14 bases between them. CDR1 and CDR2 (germline): WNHNN, SYGVQD (reference sequence). CDR3 DNA sequence: TGCGCCAGCAGTGAGATCCGGTGGGGACAGAACACCGGGGAGCTGTTTTTT. This gives the protein CASSEIRWGQNTGELFF.

There are a few counts of this clonotype. CDR3 loop: CSVEHNEETQYF. The DNA for the CDR3 is TGCAGCGTTGAGCACAATGAAGAGACCCAGTACTTC. This chain uses TRBV29-1 with TRBJ2-5; D unresolved. Trimming left V 3 bases short and J 3 bases short, with 8 bases between. The V gene's germline CDR1 is SQVTM and CDR2 ANQGSEA. The CDR3 consists of 12 residues.

This clonotype is labeled medium-sized. This rearrangement joins TRBV6-1 to TRBJ2-5; the match to TRBD1 covers 8 bases. V lost 6 bases and J lost 2; bases outside the gene matches: 8. From germline, CDR1 is MNHNS and CDR2 SASEGT. The CDR3 spans 15 residues. The CDR3 DNA reads as TGTGCCAGCAGCCGAACCCGGACAGGGCAAGAGACCCAGTACTTC. Translation: CASSRTRTGQETQYF.

The chain joins TRBV5-1 to TRBJ2-2; D might be TRBD1 (5 bases). Looked up from germline, CDR1 is SGHRS and CDR2 is YFSETQ. V lost 2 bases and J lost 1, with 9 bases in between. The CDR3 runs to 15 residues. The CDR3 DNA reads as TGCGCCAGCAGCTTAGGGGCGATGAACACCGGGGAGCTGTTTTTT. Translating it yields CASSLGAMNTGELFF.

This clonotype was found many times. The chain employs TRBV6-5 and TRBJ2-1, with D unresolved. The length of the CDR3 is 11 residues. With 0 bases removed from V and 8 bases from J, the gap between germline ends came to 2 bases. Germline V lookup: CDR1 MNHEY, CDR2 SVGAGI. The CDR3 spells CASSYSYEQFF. CDR3 coding DNA: TGTGCCAGCAGTTACTCGTATGAGCAGTTCTTC.

The chain uses TRBV12-3 or TRBV12-4 and TRBJ2-1; 9 bases align to TRBD1. J was trimmed by 6 bases and V by 5 bases; bases with no gene match: 8. The CDR3 is 15 amino acids. The CDR3 region has the DNA TGTGCCAGCAGTCAGACAGGGGGGTTGAGCAATGAGCAGTTCTTC. Protein sequence: CASSQTGGLSNEQFF.

This clonotype was detected only a few times. V and J are TRBV9 and TRBJ2-1; tentatively, D is TRBD2 (6 bases). The CDR3 covers 15 residues. The V gene's germline CDR1 is SGDLS and CDR2 YYNGEE. The V end lost 4 bases, the J end lost 0 bases, and 11 bases lay between the germline ends. CDR3 DNA sequence: TGTGCCAGCAGCAAAAGCGGGCCCTCCTACAATGAGCAGTTCTTC. This sequence encodes CASSKSGPSYNEQFF. The variable domain in full, with the rest retrieved from reference TRBV9 and TRBJ2-1, is DSGVTQTPKHLITATGQRVTLRCSPRSGDLSVYWYQQSLDQGLQFLIQYYNGEERAKGNILERFSAQQFPDLHSELNLSSLELGDSALYFCASSKSGPSYNEQFFGPGTRLTVL.

A note on this clonotype: Mismatch with germline at one junction end may stem from a read error. The CDR3 bases are TGTGCCAGCAGACTAGCGGGAGGAGGAGCGTACTTC. Protein: CASRLAGGGAYF. V is TRBV6-1 and J is TRBJ2-1; 12 nucleotides match TRBD2. The length of the CDR3 is 12 residues. From germline, CDR1 is MNHNS and CDR2 SASEGT.

As concerns this clonotype: One base away lies a much larger clone, so this may be a sequencing read error. The chain uses TRBV27 and TRBJ2-1, with D tentatively TRBD1 (6 bases). The J call may be incorrect, as the DNA end agrees better with TRBJ2-5. The CDR3 length is 19 residues. The germline gives CDR1 MNHEY, CDR2 SMNVEV (reference sequence). CDR3 region: CASSLFAPGILGAQETQYF. Written as DNA, the CDR3 is TGTGCCAGCAGTCTCTTTGCGCCGGGGATCCTGGGGGCACAAGAGACCCAGTACTTC.

Worth noting for this clonotype: Germline is not matched at one junction end, which may reflect a read error. This sequence joins TRBV10-2 and TRBJ2-4, with 9 bases matching TRBD2. Per the germline V gene, CDR1 is WSHSY and CDR2 is SAAADI. The length of the CDR3 is 14 residues. The CDR3 spells CASRGRGGKNMQYF. In DNA, the CDR3 is TGCGCCAGCAGGGGGCGGGGGGGCAAAAATATGCAGTACTTT.

The chain recombines TRBV5-1 with TRBJ2-2; D possibly matches TRBD1 or TRBD2 (5 bases each). TRBJ2-3 matches the DNA end more closely, so the J call is doubtful. Germline V gene data show CDR1 as SGHRS and CDR2 as YFSETQ. CDR3 length equals 15 residues. The CDR3 spells CASSLQGLGAGAQYF. In DNA, the CDR3 is TGCGCCAGCAGCTTGCAGGGTCTGGGCGCCGGGGCGCAGTATTTT.

The CDR3 sequence is CASSSGTATKDTQYF. The CDR3 bases are TGTGCCAGCAGTTCGGGGACAGCAACCAAAGATACGCAGTACTTC. This chain links TRBV6-5 with TRBJ2-3; 7 bases match TRBD1. The DNA end favors TRBJ2-7, so the J call may be wrong. The CDR3 extends over 15 amino acids. CDR1 MNHEY and CDR2 SVGAGI come from the germline V gene.

This clonotype is large by share. The CDR3: CASRTPRLANNEQFF. The DNA of the CDR3 is TGTGCCAGCAGAACTCCGCGGCTAGCGAACAATGAGCAGTTCTTC. The chain combines TRBV6-5 with TRBJ2-1, with a tentative D call TRBD2 (6 bases). Trimming pared 6 bases from V and 5 bases from J, leaving 17 bases between. The length of the CDR3 is 15 residues. From germline, CDR1 is MNHEY and CDR2 SVGAGI.

The table lists this clonotype with a few counts. This chain joins TRBV4-1 and TRBJ1-2, with TRBD1 as a possible D gene (5 bases). Germline loops: CDR1 MGHRA, CDR2 YSYEKL. Trimming stripped 1 base from V and 3 bases from J, with 12 bases between. This CDR3 contains 15 residues. In DNA form, the CDR3 reads TGCGCCAGCAGCCAAGGGTTGGACATCTACTATGGCTACACCTTC. Residues: CASSQGLDIYYGYTF.

The chain carries TRBV6-5 and TRBJ2-7; D might be TRBD1 (5 bases). This CDR3 has 14 amino acids. Trimming cost V 4 bases and J 0 bases, with 10 bases left between them. From germline, CDR1 is MNHEY and CDR2 SVGAGI. The CDR3 spells CASSLTESSYEQYF. CDR3 sequence (DNA): TGTGCCAGCAGTTTGACAGAGAGCTCCTACGAGCAGTACTTC.

The chain employs TRBV6-5 and TRBJ2-1, with 7 bases identical to TRBD1. Germline V CDR1 and CDR2: MNHEY, SVGAGI. The CDR3 runs 13 residues. V trimming: 2 bases; J trimming: 8 bases; junction bases outside the gene matches: 3. The CDR3 DNA reads as TGTGCCAGCAGTTACACGACAGGGTATGAGCAGTTCTTC. Protein sequence: CASSYTTGYEQFF.

V usage is TRBV6-1 and J usage is TRBJ2-1; possible D gene TRBD2, 5 bases. CDR1 and CDR2 (germline): MNHNS, SASEGT. The V gene lost 6 bases and the J gene lost 7 bases, with 19 bases spanning the gap. The CDR3 has 15 residues. The CDR3 spells CASRTPRLATNEQFF. The CDR3 region has the DNA TGTGCCAGCAGAACTCCGCGGCTAGCCACAAATGAGCAGTTCTTC.

The CDR3 nucleotides read TGTGCCAGCAGTTTGGGGCAGGGGGATGTCTCCCAGTACTTC. It yields the protein CASSLGQGDVSQYF. This rearrangement joins TRBV12-3 or TRBV12-4 to TRBJ2-5; 7 positions agree with TRBD1. CDR3 size: 14 residues. Unmatched junction bases numbered 10, after V lost 3 bases and J lost 9 bases.

This clonotype showed up many times. The V call is TRBV11-2, the J call TRBJ2-4; 8 positions match TRBD1. V was clipped by 4 bases and J by 3 bases; unmatched bases: 8. Germline assignment: CDR1 SGHAT and CDR2 FQNNGV. This CDR3 has 16 residues. The CDR3 is CASSSAGGLVKNIQYF. The CDR3 nucleotides read TGTGCCAGCAGCTCTGCAGGGGGCTTGGTCAAAAACATTCAGTACTTC. Variable domain in full (rest from reference TRBV11-2 and TRBJ2-4): EAGVAQSPRYKIIEKRQSVAFWCNPISGHATLYWYQQILGQGPKLLIQFQNNGVVDDSQLPKDRFSAERLKGVDSTLKIQPAKLEDSAVYLCASSSAGGLVKNIQYFGAGTRLSVL.

The rearrangement joins TRBV20-1 to TRBJ2-3, with D hard to call. This CDR3 has 13 amino acids. In germline, CDR1 is DFQATT, CDR2 SNEGSKA (reference sequence). The CDR3 is CSKKGPGTDTQYF. Here the CDR3 DNA reads TGCAGCAAAAAGGGCCCTGGCACAGATACGCAGTATTTT.

The V call is TRBV28, the J call TRBJ1-2; 7 nucleotides line up with TRBD1. V shed 6 bases, J shed 4 bases, and the junction held 14 bases outside the gene matches. CDR3 size: 16 residues. CDR1 is MDHEN and CDR2 is SYDVKM in the germline V gene. CDR3: CASRPYEGAGGYGYTF. In DNA form, the CDR3 reads TGTGCCAGCAGACCATATGAGGGGGCCGGGGGCTATGGCTACACCTTC.

Concerning this clonotype: This may stem from a read error, because a much larger clone lies one nucleotide away. This chain links TRBV6-1 with TRBJ1-3; no clear D gene. Germline V gives CDR1 MNHNS, CDR2 SASEGT. The CDR3 consists of 16 residues. CDR3 amino acids: CASSRQRPFSGNIIYF. CDR3 DNA: TGTGCCAGCAGTCGGCAGCGCCCTTTCTCTGGAAACATCATATATTTT.

Worth noting for this clonotype: The junction and the germline gene differ at one end; a read error may be behind it. This chain connects TRBV6-1 to TRBJ2-3, with 7 nucleotides matching TRBD2. CDR1 and CDR2 (germline): MNHNS, SASEGT. The CDR3 length is 14 residues. The CDR3 sequence is CAGLGRRGPDTQYF. CDR3 DNA sequence: TGTGCCGGCCTCGGGAGGCGGGGCCCAGATACCCAGTATTTC.

With respect to this clonotype: A read error may produce the germline difference seen at one junction end. V gene TRBV7-2 combines with J gene TRBJ2-1; D gene uncertain. The CDR3 extends over 13 amino acids. Germline values: CDR1 SGHTA, CDR2 FQGNSA. The CDR3 DNA follows: TGTGCCAGCAGCTTAGTCACGTTAGGCCTGACGGTCTTC. Amino acid sequence: CASSLVTLGLTVF.

This clonotype is labeled as medium-sized. J is TRBJ2-2 and V is TRBV10-1; 16 bases fit TRBD2. CDR3 size: 20 residues. V lost 0 bases and J lost 2; bases outside the gene matches: 6. CDR1 WNHNN and CDR2 SYGVQD come from the germline V gene (reference sequence). CDR3 protein: CASSESSGLAGGPNTGELFF. CDR3 nucleotides: TGCGCCAGCAGTGAGTCCTCGGGACTAGCGGGAGGGCCTAACACCGGGGAGCTGTTTTTT.